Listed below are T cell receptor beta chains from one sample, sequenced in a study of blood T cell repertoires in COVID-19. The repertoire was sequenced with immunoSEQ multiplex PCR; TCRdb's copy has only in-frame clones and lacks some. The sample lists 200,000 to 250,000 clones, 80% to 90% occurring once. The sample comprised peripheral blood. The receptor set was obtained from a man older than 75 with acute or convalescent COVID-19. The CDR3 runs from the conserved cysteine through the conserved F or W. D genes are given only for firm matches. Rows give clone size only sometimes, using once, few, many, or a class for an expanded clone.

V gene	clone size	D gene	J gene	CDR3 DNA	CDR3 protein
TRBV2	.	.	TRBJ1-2	TGTGCCAGCAGTGAACGCAGGGGATTAAGGGATGGCTACACCTTC	CASSERRGLRDGYTF
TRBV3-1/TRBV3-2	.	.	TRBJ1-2	TGTGCCAGCAGCTTTTTCCGGACAGACTATGGCTACACCTTC	CASSFFRTDYGYTF
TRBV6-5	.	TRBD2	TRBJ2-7	TGTGCCAGCAGTTACTCGGGACTAGCGGGAACCTACGAGCAGTACTTC	CASSYSGLAGTYEQYF
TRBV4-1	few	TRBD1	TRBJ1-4	TGCGCCAGCAGCCACCTCAGCCGGGACAGTTGGAAGTCCATTAATGAAAAACTGTTTTTT	CASSHLSRDSWKSINEKLFF
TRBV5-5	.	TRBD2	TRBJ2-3	TGTGCCAGCAGCTTCAGACTAGCGATACGCACAGATACGCAGTATTTT	CASSFRLAIRTDTQYF
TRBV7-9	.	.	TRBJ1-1	TGTGCCAGCAGCGCAACAGGGAGACCCACTGAAGCTTTCTTT	CASSATGRPTEAFF
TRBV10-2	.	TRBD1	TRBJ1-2	TGCGCCAGCAGTGAGTGGATGGGACAGGGTAACTATGGCTACACCTTC	CASSEWMGQGNYGYTF
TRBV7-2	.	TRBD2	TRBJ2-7	TGTGCCAGCAGCTCGTGGACTAGCGGGATTTACGAGCAGTACTTC	CASSSWTSGIYEQYF
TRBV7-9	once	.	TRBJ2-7	TGTGCCAGCAGCTTAGAACAGGGTTACGAGCAGTACTTC	CASSLEQGYEQYF
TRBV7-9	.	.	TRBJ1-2	TGTGCCAGCAGCTTGGGTCAGGGCTATGGCTACACCTTC	CASSLGQGYGYTF
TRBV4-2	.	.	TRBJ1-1	TGTGCCAGCAGCCAGCCGCCTGGTGGCATGAACACTGAAGCTTTCTTT	CASSQPPGGMNTEAFF
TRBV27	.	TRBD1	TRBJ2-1	TGTGCCAGCAGAAGGACAGGGGGCAGTTACAATGAGCAGTTCTTC	CASRRTGGSYNEQFF
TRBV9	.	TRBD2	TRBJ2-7	TGTGCCAGCAGCAGGACTAGCGGGAGTTACGAGCAGTACTTC	CASSRTSGSYEQYF
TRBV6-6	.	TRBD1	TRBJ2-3	TGTGCCAGCAGCTTTACAGGGGGCTCAGATACGCAGTATTTT	CASSFTGGSDTQYF
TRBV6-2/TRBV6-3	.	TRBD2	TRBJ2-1	TGTGCCAGCAGCTCCAGCGGGGGGCTGGTAGAGCAGTTCTTC	CASSSSGGLVEQFF
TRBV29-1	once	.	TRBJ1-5	TGCAGCGTCAGGGATAGCAATCAGCCCCAGCATTTT	CSVRDSNQPQHF
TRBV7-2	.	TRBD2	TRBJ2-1	TGTGCCAGCAGCTTGGGACTAGCGTTACGTCAGGGTGAGCAGTTCTTC	CASSLGLALRQGEQFF
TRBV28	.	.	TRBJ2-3	TGTGCCAGCAGTTTGGGGGGGGCGGCGGGAGCCACAGATACGCAGTATTTT	CASSLGGAAGATDTQYF
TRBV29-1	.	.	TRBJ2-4	TGCAGCGTTGGAGGGGGCAAAAACATTCAGTACTTC	CSVGGGKNIQYF
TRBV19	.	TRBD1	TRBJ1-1	TGTGCCAGTAAGATGGACAGGGCGAACACTGAAGCTTTCTTT	CASKMDRANTEAFF
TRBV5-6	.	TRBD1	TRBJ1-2	TGTGCCAGCAGCTCGTACCCCGGGACAGGGACCTATGGCTACACCTTC	CASSSYPGTGTYGYTF
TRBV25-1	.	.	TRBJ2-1	TGTGCCAGCAGTGACAGTGGCTCCTACAATGAGCAGTTCTTC	CASSDSGSYNEQFF